This T cell receptor (beta chain) was retrieved from a study of blood T cell repertoires in COVID-19 (TCRdb year 2020). Background on the whole study: Samples covering the acute and convalescent phases of COVID-19 were provided by collaborators in the United States, Italy and Spain. The prospective study material was composed of cDNA or gDNA derived from T cells, B-cell-depleted T cells, or PBMCs. The dataset comprised deeply sampled blood TCRbeta repertoires from subjects exposed to, actively infected with, or recovered from COVID-19. The repertoires were released in a freely available public database intended as a resource for research on the immune response to SARS-CoV-2. The samples were drawn from two sources: the first 160 participants of the ongoing ImmuneRACE study, and 1,000 to 1,500 subjects contributed by 6 global collaborators. A de-identified subject ID, COVID-19 status, age in years and sex were almost always included in the sample metadata. Where available, HLA class I and class II types were obtained from metadata supplied by the sample provider rather than from assay-based typing.

Worth noting for this clone: Which antigen it targets is not known. Base quality data are lacking; no much larger clone is found one base away.

Overall study outcomes, separate from this receptor: The amount of clinical and demographic metadata varied by source and participant and was provided uncurated.

The immunoSEQ Assay, a bias-controlled multiplex PCR, was used to amplify TCRbeta CDR3 regions from genomic DNA. In the source study's methods: Nucleated cell counts per sample were estimated from amplification of reference gene primers within the assay. Sequence reads were collapsed and filtered to measure the absolute abundance of every unique TCRbeta CDR3 rearrangement. For each sample, productive Simpson clonality was calculated by taking the square root of Simpson's diversity index across productive rearrangements. TCRdb mirrors the immuneACCESS table, restricted to in-frame sequences. Some clones are absent from its copies; in checked studies, under half trace to an unresolved V gene, and the reason for the others is unknown. V, J and clone size were drawn from that table, and D and trimming were deduced from the DNA. This sample holds under 450,000 clones; about 90% were observed only once. The ten largest clones represent around 3% of the sample.

In the prospective study, participants were about 18 to 90 years old, resided in about 25 geographic areas of the United States, and were enrolled through a virtual design. In the prospective study, cohorts were assigned on the basis of participant-reported clinical history obtained from a screening survey and a study questionnaire. For ImmuneRACE Cohort 3, a participant was defined as recovered based on two consecutive negative NP/OP PCR tests, clearance by a healthcare professional, or resolution of symptoms. In the prospective study, mobile phlebotomists collected whole blood, serum and a nasopharyngeal or oropharyngeal swab from each participant. Additional blood draws and questionnaires over an approximately 2-month period could optionally be provided by prospective study participants. Prospective study blood samples were shipped either frozen or at room temperature before DNA extraction.

The junction shows trimming of 6 bases on V and 5 bases on J, plus 17 bases between the germline ends. From a lookup of the germline V gene, CDR1 and CDR2 are MNHEY and SVGAGI. Its CDR3 holds 14 amino acids, cysteine through phenylalanine. Only the CDR3 DNA is retained, 42 bases long and in frame from the first base. The material sequenced was PBMCs or T cells enriched from blood (not recorded which). The TCR was taken from a woman aged 25 to 39 who had recovered from COVID-19. The sequence is built from TRBV6-5 and TRBJ2-7, with a weak D call of TRBD1 (8 bases match). In nucleotide form, the sequence is TGTGCCAGCAGCACAGGGGGGGAGAACCACGAGCAGTACTTC. Its product reads: CASSTGGENHEQYF.